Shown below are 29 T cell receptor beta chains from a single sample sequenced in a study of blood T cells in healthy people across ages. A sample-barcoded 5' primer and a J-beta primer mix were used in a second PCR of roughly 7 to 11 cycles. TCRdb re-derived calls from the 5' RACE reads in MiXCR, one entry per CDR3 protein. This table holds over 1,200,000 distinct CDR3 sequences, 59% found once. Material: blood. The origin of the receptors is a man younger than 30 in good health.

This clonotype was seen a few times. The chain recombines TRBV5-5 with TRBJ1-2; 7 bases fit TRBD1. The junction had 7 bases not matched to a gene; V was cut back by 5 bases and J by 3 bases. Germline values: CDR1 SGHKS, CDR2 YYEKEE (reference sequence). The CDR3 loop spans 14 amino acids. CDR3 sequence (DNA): TGTGCCAGCAGTCGGGACAGTGGGGACTATGGCTACACCTTC. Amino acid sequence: CASSRDSGDYGYTF.

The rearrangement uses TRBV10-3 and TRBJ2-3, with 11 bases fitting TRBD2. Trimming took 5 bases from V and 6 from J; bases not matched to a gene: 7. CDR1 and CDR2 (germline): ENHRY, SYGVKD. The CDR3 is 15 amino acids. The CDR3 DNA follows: TGTGCCATCAGTTCCGGGACTAGCGGTGCGGATACGCAGTATTTT. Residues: CAISSGTSGADTQYF.

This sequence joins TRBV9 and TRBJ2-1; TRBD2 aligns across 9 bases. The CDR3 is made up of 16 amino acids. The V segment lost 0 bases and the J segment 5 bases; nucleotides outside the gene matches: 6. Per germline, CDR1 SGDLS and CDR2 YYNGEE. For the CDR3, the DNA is TGTGCCAGCAGCGTAGAGGAGCTAGCGGGAAACAATGAGCAGTTCTTC. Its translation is CASSVEELAGNNEQFF.

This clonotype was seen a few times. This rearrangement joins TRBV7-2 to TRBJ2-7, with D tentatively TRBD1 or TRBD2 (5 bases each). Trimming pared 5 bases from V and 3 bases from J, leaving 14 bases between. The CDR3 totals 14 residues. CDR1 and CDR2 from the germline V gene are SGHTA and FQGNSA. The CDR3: CASSVTGTNYEQYF. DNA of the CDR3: TGTGCCAGCAGCGTTACCGGGACCAACTACGAGCAGTACTTC.

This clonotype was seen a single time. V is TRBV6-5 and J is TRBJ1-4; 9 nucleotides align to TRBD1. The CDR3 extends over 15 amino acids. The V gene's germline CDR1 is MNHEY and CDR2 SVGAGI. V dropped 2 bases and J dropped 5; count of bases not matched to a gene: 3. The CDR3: CASSYGDRENEKLFF. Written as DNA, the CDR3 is TGTGCCAGCAGTTACGGGGACAGGGAAAATGAAAAACTGTTTTTT.

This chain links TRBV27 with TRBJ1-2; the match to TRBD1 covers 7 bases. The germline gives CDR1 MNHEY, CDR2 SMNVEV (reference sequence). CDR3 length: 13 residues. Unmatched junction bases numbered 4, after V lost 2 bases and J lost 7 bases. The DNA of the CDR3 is TGTGCCAGCAGTTTACAAGGGGGCACTGGCTACACCTTC. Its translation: CASSLQGGTGYTF.

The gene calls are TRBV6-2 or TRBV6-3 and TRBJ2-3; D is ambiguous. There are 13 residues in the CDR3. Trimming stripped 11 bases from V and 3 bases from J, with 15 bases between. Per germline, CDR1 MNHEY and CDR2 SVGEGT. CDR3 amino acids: CAGGNIGTDTQYF. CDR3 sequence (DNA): TGTGCCGGCGGAAACATCGGGACAGATACGCAGTATTTT.

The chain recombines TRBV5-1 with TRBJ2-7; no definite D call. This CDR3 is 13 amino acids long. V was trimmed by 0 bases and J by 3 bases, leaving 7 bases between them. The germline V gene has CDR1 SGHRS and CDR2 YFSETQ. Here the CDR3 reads CASSLAVIYEQYF. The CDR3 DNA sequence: TGCGCCAGCAGCTTGGCCGTAATCTACGAGCAGTACTTC.

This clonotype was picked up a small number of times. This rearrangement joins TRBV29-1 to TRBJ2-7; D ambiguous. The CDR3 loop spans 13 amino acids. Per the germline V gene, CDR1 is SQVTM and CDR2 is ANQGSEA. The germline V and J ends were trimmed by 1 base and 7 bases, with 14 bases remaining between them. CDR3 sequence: CSVEGDRYNEQYF. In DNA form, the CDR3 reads TGCAGCGTTGAAGGGGATAGGTACAATGAGCAGTACTTC.

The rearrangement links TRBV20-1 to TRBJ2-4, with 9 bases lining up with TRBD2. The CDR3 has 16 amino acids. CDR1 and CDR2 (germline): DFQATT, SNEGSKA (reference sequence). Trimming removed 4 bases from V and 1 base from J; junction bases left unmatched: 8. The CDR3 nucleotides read TGCAGTGCTATCCACCAAAGCGGGAGGGCCAAAAACATTCAGTACTTC. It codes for CSAIHQSGRAKNIQYF.

CDR3: CASSQATNYNSPLHF. CDR3 nucleotide sequence: TGTGCCAGCAGCCAAGCGACGAATTATAATTCACCCCTCCACTTT. This chain uses TRBV14 with TRBJ1-6; D unresolved. V dropped 1 base and J dropped 4 bases, with 8 bases sitting between them. Germline V gene lookup returns CDR1 SGHDN and CDR2 FVKESK. This CDR3 contains 15 residues.

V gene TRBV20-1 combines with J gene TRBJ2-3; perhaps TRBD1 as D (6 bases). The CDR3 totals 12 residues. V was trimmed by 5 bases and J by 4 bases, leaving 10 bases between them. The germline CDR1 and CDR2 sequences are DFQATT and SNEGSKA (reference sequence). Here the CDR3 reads CSAAKGADTQYF. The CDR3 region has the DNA TGCAGTGCTGCTAAGGGGGCAGATACGCAGTATTTT.

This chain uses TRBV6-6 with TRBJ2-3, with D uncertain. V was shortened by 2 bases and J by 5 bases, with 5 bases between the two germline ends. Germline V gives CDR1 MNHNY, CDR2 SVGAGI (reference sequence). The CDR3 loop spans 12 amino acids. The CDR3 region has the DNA TGTGCCAGCAGTTACCTTAGAGATACGCAGTATTTT. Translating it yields CASSYLRDTQYF.

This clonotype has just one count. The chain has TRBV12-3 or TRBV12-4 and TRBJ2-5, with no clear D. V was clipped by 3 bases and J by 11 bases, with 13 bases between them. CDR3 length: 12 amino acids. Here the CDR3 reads CASSFREDQQYF. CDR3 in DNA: TGTGCCAGCAGTTTCCGTGAGGACCAGCAGTACTTC.

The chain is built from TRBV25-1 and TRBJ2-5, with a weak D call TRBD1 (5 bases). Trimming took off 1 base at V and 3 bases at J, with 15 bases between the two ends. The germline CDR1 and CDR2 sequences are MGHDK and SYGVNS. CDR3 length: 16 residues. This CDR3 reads CASSESVGLVKETQYF. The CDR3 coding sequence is TGTGCCAGCAGTGAATCGGTGGGGCTAGTTAAAGAGACCCAGTACTTC.

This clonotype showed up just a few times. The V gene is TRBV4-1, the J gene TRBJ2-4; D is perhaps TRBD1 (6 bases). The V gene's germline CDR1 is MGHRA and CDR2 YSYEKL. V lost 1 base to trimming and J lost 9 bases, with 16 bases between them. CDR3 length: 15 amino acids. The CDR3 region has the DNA TGCGCCAGCAGCCAAGCCCCACAGGGTCGGGGCATTCAGTACTTC. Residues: CASSQAPQGRGIQYF.

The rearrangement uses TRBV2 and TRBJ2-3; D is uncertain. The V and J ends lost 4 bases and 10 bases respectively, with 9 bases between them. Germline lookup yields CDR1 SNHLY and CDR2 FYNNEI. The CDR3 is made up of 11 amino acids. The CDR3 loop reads CASSVVRAQYF. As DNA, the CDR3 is TGTGCCAGCAGTGTGGTCAGAGCGCAGTATTTT. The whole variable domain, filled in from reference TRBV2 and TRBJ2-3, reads EPEVTQTPSHQVTQMGQEVILRCVPISNHLYFYWYRQILGQKVEFLVSFYNNEISEKSEIFDDQFSVERPDGSNFTLKIRSTKLEDSAMYFCASSVVRAQYFGPGTRLTVL.

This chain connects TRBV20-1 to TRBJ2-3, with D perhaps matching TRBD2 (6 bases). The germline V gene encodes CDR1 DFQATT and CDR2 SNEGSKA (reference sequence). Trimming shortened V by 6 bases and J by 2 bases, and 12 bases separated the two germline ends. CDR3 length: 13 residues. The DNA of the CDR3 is TGCAGTGCCCCTGGGGACTTCACAGATACGCAGTATTTT. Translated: CSAPGDFTDTQYF.

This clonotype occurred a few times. CDR3 region: CASSRAGVPLDGYTF. CDR3 bases: TGTGCCAGCAGCCGAGCGGGGGTCCCACTGGATGGCTACACCTTC. The chain links TRBV7-2 to TRBJ1-2; possible D gene TRBD1, 5 bases. Between the trimmed V and J ends, which lost 5 bases and 6 bases, there was a span of 19 bases. From germline, CDR1 is SGHTA and CDR2 FQGNSA. The CDR3 has 15 amino acids.

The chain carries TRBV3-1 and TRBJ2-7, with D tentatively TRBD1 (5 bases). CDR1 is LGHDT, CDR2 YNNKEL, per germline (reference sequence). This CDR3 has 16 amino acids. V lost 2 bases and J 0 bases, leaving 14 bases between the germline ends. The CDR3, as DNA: TGTGCCAGCAGCCAATTCTGGGGCAAGAGCTCCTACGAGCAGTACTTC. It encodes CASSQFWGKSSYEQYF.

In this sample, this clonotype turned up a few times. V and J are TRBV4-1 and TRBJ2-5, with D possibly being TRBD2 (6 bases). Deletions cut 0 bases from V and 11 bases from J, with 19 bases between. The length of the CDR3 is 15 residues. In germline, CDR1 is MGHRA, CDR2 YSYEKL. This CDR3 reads CASSQEVARLGEQYF. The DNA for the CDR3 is TGCGCCAGCAGCCAAGAGGTCGCACGACTAGGGGAGCAGTACTTC.

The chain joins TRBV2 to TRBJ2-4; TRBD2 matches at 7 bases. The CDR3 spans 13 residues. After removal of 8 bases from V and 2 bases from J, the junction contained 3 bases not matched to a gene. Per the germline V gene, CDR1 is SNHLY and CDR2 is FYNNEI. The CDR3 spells CASGLDPKNIQYF. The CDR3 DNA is TGTGCCAGCGGACTAGACCCCAAAAACATTCAGTACTTC.

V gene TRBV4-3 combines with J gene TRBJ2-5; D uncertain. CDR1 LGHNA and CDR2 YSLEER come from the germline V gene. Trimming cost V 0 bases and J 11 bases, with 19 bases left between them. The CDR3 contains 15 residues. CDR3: CASSQESEIPNEQYF. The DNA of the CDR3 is TGCGCCAGCAGCCAAGAATCGGAAATCCCCAATGAGCAGTACTTC.

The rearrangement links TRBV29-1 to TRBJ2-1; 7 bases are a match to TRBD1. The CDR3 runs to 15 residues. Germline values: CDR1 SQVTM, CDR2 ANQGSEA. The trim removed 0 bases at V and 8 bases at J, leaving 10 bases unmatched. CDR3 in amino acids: CSVEDPGQPGYEQFF. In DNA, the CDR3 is TGCAGCGTTGAAGACCCGGGACAGCCTGGGTATGAGCAGTTCTTC.

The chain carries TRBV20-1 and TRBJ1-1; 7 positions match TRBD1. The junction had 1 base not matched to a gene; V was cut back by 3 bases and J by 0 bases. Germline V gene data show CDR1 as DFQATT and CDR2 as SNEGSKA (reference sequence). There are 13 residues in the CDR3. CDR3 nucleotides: TGCAGTGCTAGGGGACAGTTGAACACTGAAGCTTTCTTT. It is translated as CSARGQLNTEAFF.

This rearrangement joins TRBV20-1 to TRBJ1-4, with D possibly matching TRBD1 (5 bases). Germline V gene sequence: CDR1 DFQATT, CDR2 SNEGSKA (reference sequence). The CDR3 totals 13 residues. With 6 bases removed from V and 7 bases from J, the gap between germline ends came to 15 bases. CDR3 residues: CSASPGGSEKLFF. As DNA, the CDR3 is TGCAGTGCCAGTCCGGGGGGGTCTGAAAAACTGTTTTTT.

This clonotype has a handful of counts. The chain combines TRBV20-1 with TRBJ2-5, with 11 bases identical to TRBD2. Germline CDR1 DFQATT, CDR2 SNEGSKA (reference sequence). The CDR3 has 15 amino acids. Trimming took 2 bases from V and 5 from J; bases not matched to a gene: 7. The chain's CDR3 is CSARLAGGKEETQYF. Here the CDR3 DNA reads TGCAGTGCTAGACTAGCGGGGGGAAAGGAGGAGACCCAGTACTTC.

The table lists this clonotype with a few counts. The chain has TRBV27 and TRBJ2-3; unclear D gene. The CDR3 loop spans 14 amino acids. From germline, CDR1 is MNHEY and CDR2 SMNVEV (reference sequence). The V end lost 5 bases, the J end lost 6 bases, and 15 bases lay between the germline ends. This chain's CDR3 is CASSKSNLGDTQYF. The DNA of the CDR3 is TGTGCCAGCAGTAAGAGTAACTTAGGGGATACGCAGTATTTT.

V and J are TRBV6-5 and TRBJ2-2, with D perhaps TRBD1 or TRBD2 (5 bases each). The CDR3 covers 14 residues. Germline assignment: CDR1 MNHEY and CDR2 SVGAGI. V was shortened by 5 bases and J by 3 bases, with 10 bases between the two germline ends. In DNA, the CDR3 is TGTGCCAGCAGTAGGGACCAGTACACCGGGGAGCTGTTTTTT. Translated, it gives CASSRDQYTGELFF.